This T cell receptor beta chain derives from a study of shared clonotypes between healthy human individuals. Notes on the study in general: Despite large depth, sorted-subset datasets appeared incompletely sequenced.

Assay: immunoSEQ multiplex PCR; the TCRdb copy retains only in-frame clones and omits some. The sample has about 1.1 million clones, around 78% seen once; the top ten hold 0.5% to 0.6%. V gave up 5 bases and J gave up 1 base, with 18 bases separating them. This CDR3 comprises 16 residues. Germline CDR1 SGHTA, CDR2 FQGNSA. As for this clone: The antigen is not known.

What was sequenced was memory CD4+ T cells from PBMCs. Subset: CD45RA-negative fraction. This receptor was obtained from a young man in good health. Some clones in this sample may be carry-over from other donors' samples. This chain uses TRBV7-2 with TRBJ2-7; a possible D gene is TRBD2 (5 bases). For the CDR3, the DNA is TGTGCCAGCAGCCCCGGAGGATCTAGTGGATCCTACGAGCAGTACTTC. The encoded protein is CASSPGGSSGSYEQYF.